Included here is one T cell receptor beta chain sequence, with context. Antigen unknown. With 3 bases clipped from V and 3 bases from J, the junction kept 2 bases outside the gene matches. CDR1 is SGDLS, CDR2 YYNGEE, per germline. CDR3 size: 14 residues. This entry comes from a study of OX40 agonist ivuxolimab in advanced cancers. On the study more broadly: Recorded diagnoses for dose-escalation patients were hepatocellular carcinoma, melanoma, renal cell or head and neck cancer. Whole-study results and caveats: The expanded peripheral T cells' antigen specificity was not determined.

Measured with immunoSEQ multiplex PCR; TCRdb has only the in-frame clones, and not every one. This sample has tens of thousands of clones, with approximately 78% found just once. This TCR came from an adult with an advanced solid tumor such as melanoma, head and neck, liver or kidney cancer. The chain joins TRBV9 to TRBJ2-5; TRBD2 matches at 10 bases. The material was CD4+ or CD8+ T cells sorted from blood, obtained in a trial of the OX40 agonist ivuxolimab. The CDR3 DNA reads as TGTGCCAGCAGCGAACTAGCGGGGAAAGAGACCCAGTACTTC. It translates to CASSELAGKETQYF.